These 17 T cell receptor beta chains were all obtained from the same sample, sequenced in a study of blood T cell repertoires in COVID-19. Some clones are missing from TCRdb's copy, which holds only in-frame ones; the method was immunoSEQ multiplex PCR. Of more than 350,000 clones in the sample, roughly nine tenths were seen once. Sequencing input: PBMCs or T cells enriched from blood (not recorded which). All receptors derive from a man between 18 and 35 years old who had recovered from COVID-19.

The gene calls are TRBV28 and TRBJ2-7; D unresolved. V shed 3 bases and J shed 0 bases, with 18 bases lying between them. CDR1 is MDHEN, CDR2 SYDVKM, per germline. The CDR3 consists of 17 residues. As DNA, the CDR3 is TGTGCCAGCAGTTTGATACCGCGGCCGGTTAGCTCCTACGAGCAGTACTTC. Amino acid sequence: CASSLIPRPVSSYEQYF.

The rearrangement links TRBV7-3 to TRBJ1-1; D may be TRBD1 (6 bases). The V end was cut by 0 bases, the J end by 1 base, with 9 bases between. Germline lookup yields CDR1 SGHTA and CDR2 FQGTGA. The CDR3 covers 15 residues. This CDR3 reads CASSLTAGENTEAFF. The CDR3 nucleotides read TGTGCCAGCAGCTTAACGGCAGGGGAGAACACTGAAGCTTTCTTT.

The gene calls are TRBV5-6 and TRBJ1-2; 9 bases are shared with TRBD1. CDR1 SGHDT and CDR2 YYEEEE come from the germline V gene. The CDR3 is 15 amino acids. Trimming took 7 bases from V and 2 from J; bases not matched to a gene: 9. Written as DNA, the CDR3 is TGTGCCAGCCTTGTACAGGGGGCCCGAAACTATGGCTACACCTTC. Translating gives CASLVQGARNYGYTF.

The rearrangement links TRBV7-2 to TRBJ2-5, with a possible D match to TRBD2 (6 bases). V lost 4 bases to trimming and J lost 1 base, with 16 bases between them. Germline CDR1 and CDR2: SGHTA and FQGNSA. The CDR3 is made up of 16 amino acids. For the CDR3, the DNA is TGTGCCAGCAGCTCGGACTCGGGAGCGGGCCAAGAGACCCAGTACTTC. It encodes CASSSDSGAGQETQYF.

This sequence joins TRBV3-1 (or the pseudogene TRBV3-2) and TRBJ1-1; D is unclear. Trimming took 2 bases from V and 4 from J, leaving 11 bases between them. Germline V gene sequence: CDR1 LGHDT, CDR2 YNNKEL (reference sequence). CDR3 size: 14 residues. CDR3 in amino acids: CASSQMRSGTEAFF. The CDR3 DNA sequence: TGTGCCAGCAGCCAAATGAGGTCCGGCACTGAAGCTTTCTTT.

The chain is built from TRBV12-3 or TRBV12-4 and TRBJ2-1; 7 bases map to TRBD2. The V segment lost 1 base and the J segment 12 bases; nucleotides outside the gene matches: 6. CDR3 length equals 13 residues. The CDR3 region is CASSLGGGFGQFF. In DNA form, the CDR3 reads TGTGCCAGCAGTTTAGGGGGAGGGTTCGGGCAGTTCTTC.

V usage is TRBV28 and J usage is TRBJ2-1; D perhaps matches TRBD2 (5 bases). The CDR3 spans 13 residues. V shed 8 bases and J shed 7 bases, with 15 bases lying between them. CDR1 is MDHEN and CDR2 is SYDVKM in the germline V gene. CDR3 nucleotides: TGTGCCAGCGGCCGCTTATGGGAGAATGAGCAGTTCTTC. It encodes CASGRLWENEQFF.

The chain is built from TRBV19 and TRBJ1-5; the match to TRBD1 covers 8 bases. V gave up 5 bases and J gave up 1 base; unmatched junction bases: 4. This CDR3 is 15 amino acids long. Per germline, CDR1 LNHDA and CDR2 SQIVND (reference sequence). CDR3 nucleotides: TGTGCCAGTAGTCGGACAGGGAAGAGCAATCAGCCCCAGCATTTT. Residues: CASSRTGKSNQPQHF.

This clone was picked up one time. The genes are TRBV23-1 and TRBJ1-2, with D possibly being TRBD1 (5 bases). TRBV23-1 is an ORF for which the function is uncertain. Trimming removed 4 bases at V and 2 bases at J, with 8 bases between. The CDR3 runs to 13 residues. Written as DNA, the CDR3 is TGCGCCAGCAGTCGGGGCTCCAACTATGGCTACACCTTC. Its translation is CASSRGSNYGYTF.

This clone has only one observation. Other DNA sequences within the sample encode an identical CDR3. The chain is built from TRBV2 and TRBJ1-5, with a tentative D call TRBD1 (6 bases). V was cut by 4 bases and J by 4 bases, with 11 bases left in between. The germline V gene has CDR1 SNHLY and CDR2 FYNNEI. The length of the CDR3 is 14 residues. The CDR3 DNA is TGTGCCAGCAGTGGGGGGCAGGGTAATCAGCCCCAGCATTTT. It specifies CASSGGQGNQPQHF.

The chain links TRBV15 to TRBJ1-6; D not resolved. Trimming left V 3 bases short and J 0 bases short, with 6 bases between. The CDR3 has 15 amino acids. CDR1 is LNHNV and CDR2 is YYDKDF in the germline V gene (reference sequence). The CDR3 DNA reads TGTGCCACCAGCAGCACAAACTCCTATAATTCACCCCTCCACTTT. Translation gives CATSSTNSYNSPLHF.

The V and J genes are TRBV7-9 and TRBJ2-1, with D perhaps TRBD2 (5 bases). CDR1 is SEHNR and CDR2 is FQNEAQ in the germline V gene (reference sequence). The CDR3 covers 16 residues. V was pared by 5 bases and J by 0 bases, with 14 bases between. The CDR3 bases are TGTGCCAGCAGCACCAGGACGGGGAGCTCCTACAATGAGCAGTTCTTC. Translation gives CASSTRTGSSYNEQFF.

The rearrangement links TRBV4-3 to TRBJ2-3, with D unclear. V lost 1 base and J 1 base, leaving 6 bases between the germline ends. This CDR3 spans 14 amino acids. Germline V gene data show CDR1 as LGHNA and CDR2 as YSLEER. In DNA form, the CDR3 reads TGCGCCAGCAGCCAAGGGAGCGGCACAGATACGCAGTATTTT. It encodes CASSQGSGTDTQYF.

The count of this clone is one. V usage is TRBV15 and J usage is TRBJ1-5, with D perhaps matching TRBD1 (5 bases). CDR3 length: 14 residues. V lost 0 bases to trimming and J lost 5 bases, with 8 bases between them. Per germline, CDR1 LNHNV and CDR2 YYDKDF (reference sequence). The CDR3 DNA sequence: TGTGCCACCAGCAGAGAAGGGGCGCATCAGCCCCAGCATTTT. This translates into CATSREGAHQPQHF.

This chain connects TRBV7-2 to TRBJ2-3; D is possibly TRBD2 (6 bases). Germline-derived CDR1 and CDR2 are SGHTA and FQGNSA. The CDR3 extends over 16 amino acids. Trimming pared 1 base from V and 2 bases from J, leaving 13 bases between. CDR3 in amino acids: CASSLVLVAATDTQYF. CDR3 nucleotides: TGTGCCAGCAGCTTAGTCCTCGTAGCGGCCACAGATACGCAGTATTTT.

This clone came up once. The chain couples TRBV7-8 to TRBJ2-7; the match to TRBD2 covers 14 bases. The junction had 3 bases not matched to a gene; V was cut back by 1 base and J by 4 bases. Germline V gives CDR1 SGHVS, CDR2 FQNEAQ. The CDR3 is 16 residues long. CDR3 sequence (DNA): TGTGCCAGCAGCTTAGTCGGGACTAGCGGGGGATACGAGCAGTACTTC. This gives the protein CASSLVGTSGGYEQYF.

This clone was counted a single time. The chain links TRBV7-2 to TRBJ1-2, with a tentative D call TRBD1 (5 bases). V was trimmed by 2 bases and J by 8 bases, leaving 15 bases between them. CDR3 length equals 14 residues. Germline CDR1 and CDR2: SGHTA and FQGNSA. CDR3 sequence: CASSLRPTASGYTF. The CDR3 DNA is TGTGCCAGCAGCTTACGGCCGACAGCCAGCGGCTACACCTTC. Full variable domain (rest looked up from reference TRBV7-2 and TRBJ1-2): GAGVSQSPSNKVTEKGKDVELRCDPISGHTALYWYRQSLGQGLEFLIYFQGNSAPDKSGLPSDRFSAERTGGSVSTLTIQRTQQEDSAVYLCASSLRPTASGYTFGSGTRLTVV.